Following are 5 T cell receptor beta chains from one sample sequenced in a study of CD8+CD57+ T cells in acquired aplastic anemia (dated 2018 in TCRdb). Flow cytometry had shown CD8+CD57+ cell expansion in the patients selected for sequencing. The run used an Illumina HiSeq 2000. Genomic DNA was used as template for profiling of TCR beta VDJ combinations and CDR3 sequences. TCRdb redid the processing of the public reads, applying fastp at Q25 and MiXCR, and retained in-frame beta chains. For every CDR3 protein sequence, its rows merge into one entry that carries the most common genes and DNA. This sample comprises 130,000 or so distinct CDR3 sequences, less than 50% of them detected only once. Jointly, the top ten make up about 3% of the sample. Material for sequencing was sorted CD4+, CD8+, or CD8+CD57+ T cells (not recorded which) from PBMCs. The source is a human donor with aplastic anemia.

This clonotype was recorded at least ten times. The V and J genes are TRBV20-1 and TRBJ2-1; 7 bases agree with TRBD2. CDR3 size: 15 residues. Trimming took 0 bases from V and 6 from J; bases not matched to a gene: 8. From germline, CDR1 is DFQATT and CDR2 SNEGSKA (reference sequence). The CDR3 is CSARDPGGGSNEQFF. The CDR3 coding sequence is TGCAGTGCTAGAGATCCAGGCGGGGGAAGCAATGAGCAGTTCTTC.

This clonotype was recorded many times. The genes are TRBV14 and TRBJ2-3; D gene ambiguous. The CDR3 runs 13 residues. The V and J ends lost 4 bases and 1 base respectively, with 6 bases between them. The germline gives CDR1 SGHDN, CDR2 FVKESK. The CDR3 nucleotides are TGTGCCAGCAGCCGAACGGGCACAGATACGCAGTATTTT. Translating it yields CASSRTGTDTQYF.

This clonotype appeared many times. The V and J genes are TRBV6-6 and TRBJ1-1; D uncertain. Trimming shortened V by 9 bases and J by 3 bases, and 14 bases separated the two germline ends. CDR1 is MNHNY, CDR2 SVGAGI, per germline (reference sequence). There are 13 residues in the CDR3. The CDR3 DNA sequence: TGTGCCAGTCGTCGGGGAAGCGACACTGAAGCTTTCTTT. Its translation is CASRRGSDTEAFF.

This clonotype was seen repeatedly, ten times or more. The V and J genes are TRBV7-2 and TRBJ1-3; 7 bases map to TRBD1. Germline V gene data show CDR1 as SGHTA and CDR2 as FQGNSA. V was clipped by 5 bases and J by 4 bases; unmatched bases: 8. CDR3 length: 15 residues. CDR3 protein: CASSRMTGQGNTIYF. The CDR3 nucleotides read TGTGCCAGCAGCCGAATGACAGGGCAAGGAAACACCATATATTTT.

This clonotype was recorded many times. The gene calls are TRBV6-2 or TRBV6-3 and TRBJ2-7; 7 bases agree with TRBD2. V shed 0 bases and J 0 bases; nucleotides not matched to a gene: 8. CDR3 size: 17 residues. Per the germline V gene, CDR1 is MNHEY and CDR2 is SVGEGT. CDR3 loop: CASSYSLAGTVSYEQYF. CDR3 sequence (DNA): TGTGCCAGCAGTTACTCTTTAGCGGGTACGGTCTCCTACGAGCAGTACTTC.